These 6 T cell receptor beta chains were all obtained from the same sample, sequenced in a study of cytomegalovirus exposure and HLA in healthy donors. PCR employed 60 Vbeta and 13 Jbeta primers. This table comes from immunoSEQ multiplex PCR, and its TCRdb copy is limited to in-frame clones, with some not included. The table has approximately 150,000 clones, 75% seen once; the top ten hold about 3.1%. The specimen sequenced was PBMCs. Source of these receptors: a middle-aged man in good health and CMV-seronegative.

This clone was seen just once. The chain combines TRBV5-4 with TRBJ1-6, with D uncertain. The germline V and J ends were trimmed by 4 bases and 13 bases, with 15 bases remaining between them. The CDR3 covers 13 residues. The germline gives CDR1 SGHNT, CDR2 YYREEE (reference sequence). The CDR3 nucleotides read TGTGCCAGCAGCCCCGGTGAGGGCATCCCCCTCCACTTT. Its protein is CASSPGEGIPLHF.

The J gene is TRBJ2-3, the V gene TRBV7-2, with 8 bases aligning to TRBD2. This CDR3 spans 15 amino acids. With V trimmed by 5 bases and J by 5 bases, 9 bases remained unmatched. Germline-derived CDR1 and CDR2 are SGHTA and FQGNSA. CDR3: CASSAASGGGDTQYF. CDR3 in DNA: TGTGCCAGCAGCGCCGCGTCGGGGGGGGGAGATACGCAGTATTTT. The variable domain in full, with the rest retrieved from reference TRBV7-2 and TRBJ2-3, is GAGVSQSPSNKVTEKGKDVELRCDPISGHTALYWYRQSLGQGLEFLIYFQGNSAPDKSGLPSDRFSAERTGGSVSTLTIQRTQQEDSAVYLCASSAASGGGDTQYFGPGTRLTVL.

This clone came up a few times. The J gene is TRBJ2-7, the V gene TRBV4-1; no clear D gene. CDR1 MGHRA and CDR2 YSYEKL come from the germline V gene. The CDR3 is 12 residues long. V was trimmed by 0 bases and J by 6 bases, leaving 6 bases between them. The chain's CDR3 is CASSQDSREQYF. DNA for the CDR3: TGCGCCAGCAGCCAAGATTCTCGCGAGCAGTACTTC.

CDR3 protein: CASSLGQTPTLTYEQYF. CDR3 in DNA: TGCGCCAGCAGCTTGGGGCAGACACCCACGCTAACCTACGAGCAGTACTTC. The V call is TRBV5-1, the J call TRBJ2-7, with no clear D. The CDR3 has 17 amino acids. Germline CDR1 and CDR2: SGHRS and YFSETQ. V was cut by 0 bases and J by 2 bases, with 18 bases left in between.

This clone was counted once. The rearrangement links TRBV5-1 to TRBJ2-2, with D unclear. Germline CDR1 and CDR2: SGHRS and YFSETQ. V dropped 5 bases and J dropped 0 bases, with 11 bases sitting between them. The length of the CDR3 is 15 residues. The CDR3 DNA reads TGCGCCAGCAGAGCAGACAATACGAACACCGGGGAGCTGTTTTTT. It translates to CASRADNTNTGELFF.

This clone was counted many times. V usage is TRBV6-5 and J usage is TRBJ1-1; unclear D gene. The CDR3 loop spans 13 amino acids. V gave up 6 bases and J gave up 1 base, with 9 bases separating them. Germline assignment: CDR1 MNHEY and CDR2 SVGAGI. CDR3 loop: CASSSTANTEAFF. CDR3 nucleotides: TGTGCCAGCAGCTCTACAGCGAACACTGAAGCTTTCTTT.